These 11 T cell receptor beta chains were all obtained from the same sample, sequenced in a study of blood T cell repertoires in COVID-19. Measured with immunoSEQ multiplex PCR; TCRdb has only the in-frame clones, and not every one. The sample yields over 200,000 clones, 90% to 95% seen once. Input material: peripheral blood. These receptors came from a man aged 25 to 40 with acute or convalescent COVID-19.

The chain combines TRBV11-2 with TRBJ2-3; 8 bases match TRBD1. V trimming: 5 bases; J trimming: 6 bases; junction bases outside the gene matches: 13. Looked up from germline, CDR1 is SGHAT and CDR2 is FQNNGV. This CDR3 is built from 16 residues. The CDR3 DNA sequence: TGTGCCAGCAGCCCAGGACAGGGCGGTATAGGCGATACGCAGTATTTT. It is translated as CASSPGQGGIGDTQYF.

This clone was seen more than once but under ten times. The chain has TRBV27 and TRBJ1-2; 8 bases align to TRBD1. Germline assignment: CDR1 MNHEY and CDR2 SMNVEV (reference sequence). This CDR3 spans 18 amino acids. With V trimmed by 6 bases and J by 0 bases, 15 bases remained unmatched. The CDR3 reads CASSSTGDRRMANYGYTF. CDR3 DNA: TGTGCCAGCAGCTCGACAGGGGACAGACGGATGGCTAACTATGGCTACACCTTC.

This chain uses TRBV7-3 with TRBJ2-7, with 7 bases that match TRBD1. CDR1 and CDR2 (germline): SGHTA, FQGTGA. This CDR3 has 14 residues. Unmatched junction bases numbered 4, after V lost 5 bases and J lost 0 bases. This CDR3 is CASSQTGSSYEQYF. In nucleotides, the CDR3 is TGTGCCAGCAGCCAGACAGGGAGCTCCTACGAGCAGTACTTC.

The chain combines TRBV7-8 with TRBJ1-1; D is possibly TRBD1 (6 bases). V lost 5 bases, J lost 5 bases, and 15 bases lay in between. This CDR3 contains 14 residues. Germline V gives CDR1 SGHVS, CDR2 FQNEAQ. CDR3 DNA: TGTGCCAGCAGCAAATACAGGGTGCGGACTGAAGCTTTCTTT. Protein sequence: CASSKYRVRTEAFF.

DNA for the CDR3: TGTGCCAGCAGTTGGGCAGGGTCAGACGAGCAGTACTTC. Its protein is CASSWAGSDEQYF. The chain employs TRBV28 and TRBJ2-7, with TRBD1 as a possible D gene (5 bases). Trimming cost V 4 bases and J 5 bases, with 12 bases left between them. This CDR3 region has 13 residues. Germline V gene sequence: CDR1 MDHEN, CDR2 SYDVKM.

V and J are TRBV5-1 and TRBJ2-5; D is unresolved. In germline, CDR1 is SGHRS, CDR2 YFSETQ. This CDR3 region has 12 residues. Trimming cost V 4 bases and J 5 bases, with 9 bases left between them. DNA for the CDR3: TGCGCCAGCAGCCCCCAGGCGGAGACCCAGTACTTC. Residues: CASSPQAETQYF.

The rearrangement uses TRBV7-2 and TRBJ2-7; possible D gene TRBD2, 5 bases. Trimming pared 1 base from V and 3 bases from J, leaving 13 bases between. CDR3 length: 15 amino acids. Germline V gives CDR1 SGHTA, CDR2 FQGNSA. DNA of the CDR3: TGTGCCAGCAGCTTAGTGGGAGACACTTACTACGAGCAGTACTTC. Translating gives CASSLVGDTYYEQYF.

The V and J genes are TRBV27 and TRBJ2-1, with 11 bases identical to TRBD2. The CDR3 covers 19 residues. The V gene end was trimmed by 7 bases and the J gene end by 5 bases; junction bases not matched to a gene: 19. Germline values: CDR1 MNHEY, CDR2 SMNVEV (reference sequence). In DNA form, the CDR3 reads TGTGCCAGCACCTCGAAACGAGTATTCGGGACTAGCGGACACAATGAGCAGTTCTTC. Its translation is CASTSKRVFGTSGHNEQFF.

This chain connects TRBV2 to TRBJ2-5; unclear D gene. CDR1 is SNHLY and CDR2 is FYNNEI in the germline V gene. CDR3 length: 16 residues. V lost 1 base to trimming and J lost 1 base, with 13 bases between them. Here the CDR3 DNA reads TGTGCCAGCAGTGAAGGGCTAGTCGTGGTCCAAGAGACCCAGTACTTC. Protein sequence: CASSEGLVVVQETQYF.

The chain has TRBV23-1 and TRBJ1-3; D unclear. TRBV23-1 qualifies as an ORF whose function is uncertain. V lost 7 bases and J lost 0, with 10 bases in between. The length of the CDR3 is 14 residues. The chain's CDR3 is CASNLSSSGNTIYF. In nucleotides, the CDR3 is TGCGCCAGCAATTTGTCCAGCTCTGGAAACACCATATATTTT.

V is TRBV15 and J is TRBJ1-1; TRBD1 agrees at 10 bases. The V and J ends lost 2 bases and 5 bases, in that order; junction bases with no gene match: 5. The germline V gene has CDR1 LNHNV and CDR2 YYDKDF (reference sequence). The CDR3 has 15 residues. CDR3 residues: CATSRRQGAMTEAFF. DNA for the CDR3: TGTGCCACCAGCAGAAGACAGGGGGCTATGACTGAAGCTTTCTTT. Full variable domain (missing parts from reference TRBV15 and TRBJ1-1): DAMVIQNPRYQVTQFGKPVTLSCSQTLNHNVMYWYQQKSSQAPKLLFHYYDKDFNNEADTPDNFQSRRPNTSFCFLDIRSPGLGDTAMYLCATSRRQGAMTEAFFGQGTRLTVV.